This entry lists 3 T cell receptor beta chains sequenced from one sample in a study of T cells in Graves' hyperthyroidism and ophthalmopathy. Authors of the study amplified TCR beta CDR3 regions from RNA transcripts. HTBI primers drove first-round RT-PCR of the TCR CDR3. Using its own MiXCR run on the multiplex PCR reads, TCRdb lists one record per CDR3 protein. The top ten clones hold roughly 20% of a sample with about 360,000 distinct CDR3 sequences, about 14% of them seen once. The sequencing sample was made of blood. These receptor sequences come from a man between 25 and 39 years old with Graves' hyperthyroidism that later progressed to Graves' ophthalmopathy.

Many counts were recorded for this clonotype. This chain joins TRBV2 and TRBJ2-7; possible D gene TRBD1, 6 bases. Trimming removed 10 bases at V and 2 bases at J, with 21 bases between. CDR1 SNHLY and CDR2 FYNNEI come from the germline V gene. The CDR3 contains 15 residues. As DNA, the CDR3 is TGTGCCACCAAAGGGACACTCATTGGTCCCTACGAGCAGTACTTC. This encodes CATKGTLIGPYEQYF.

This clonotype has a count of ten or more. The chain carries TRBV5-1 and TRBJ1-1, with 7 nucleotides matching TRBD1. The germline V gene encodes CDR1 SGHRS and CDR2 YFSETQ. The trim removed 4 bases at V and 5 bases at J, leaving 8 bases unmatched. The CDR3 has 14 residues. CDR3 in amino acids: CASSPDRVGTEAFF. In DNA, the CDR3 is TGCGCCAGCAGCCCAGACAGGGTCGGGACTGAAGCTTTCTTT.

This clonotype occurred a few times. CDR3 in amino acids: CSVEESEQFF. Here the CDR3 DNA reads TGCAGCGTTGAAGAAAGTGAGCAGTTCTTC. The chain has TRBV29-1 and TRBJ2-1, with D hard to call. V gave up 0 bases and J gave up 9 bases, with 3 bases separating them. The V gene's germline CDR1 is SQVTM and CDR2 ANQGSEA. This CDR3 has 10 residues.